These 3 T cell receptor beta chains were all obtained from the same sample, sequenced in a study of CD8 T cells in ankylosing spondylitis. TCRdb redid the calling of the 5' RACE reads with MiXCR, one entry per CDR3 protein. This sample has 35,000 to 40,000 distinct CDR3 sequences, with approximately 17% found just once. The sequencing sample was made of blood. All receptors derive from a male donor with ankylosing spondylitis or in good health (not recorded which).

The rearrangement joins TRBV6-1 to TRBJ2-2; 7 bases fit TRBD1. Germline-derived CDR1 and CDR2 are MNHNS and SASEGT. The CDR3 sequence is 16 residues long. Trimming at V came to 3 bases and at J to 2 bases, leaving 6 bases not matched to a gene. The CDR3 region has the DNA TGTGCCAGCAGTGAGCAGACAGGGATAAACACCGGGGAGCTGTTTTTT. Protein sequence: CASSEQTGINTGELFF.

This clonotype was seen only a few times. CDR3 region: CSASENSASTKLFF. For the CDR3, the DNA is TGCAGTGCTAGTGAGAACAGCGCGAGCACAAAACTGTTTTTT. The V gene is TRBV20-1, the J gene TRBJ1-4; D gene uncertain. V was shortened by 3 bases and J by 10 bases, with 18 bases between the two germline ends. CDR3 length: 14 amino acids. CDR1 is DFQATT and CDR2 is SNEGSKA in the germline V gene (reference sequence).

This clonotype was observed a few times. J is TRBJ2-7 and V is TRBV28; tentatively, D is TRBD1 (6 bases). The CDR3 is 15 residues long. Trimming cost V 1 base and J 4 bases, with 14 bases left between them. From germline, CDR1 is MDHEN and CDR2 SYDVKM. CDR3 residues: CASSLFRGGRYEQYF. For the CDR3, the DNA is TGTGCCAGCAGTTTATTCCGAGGGGGAAGGTACGAGCAGTACTTC.